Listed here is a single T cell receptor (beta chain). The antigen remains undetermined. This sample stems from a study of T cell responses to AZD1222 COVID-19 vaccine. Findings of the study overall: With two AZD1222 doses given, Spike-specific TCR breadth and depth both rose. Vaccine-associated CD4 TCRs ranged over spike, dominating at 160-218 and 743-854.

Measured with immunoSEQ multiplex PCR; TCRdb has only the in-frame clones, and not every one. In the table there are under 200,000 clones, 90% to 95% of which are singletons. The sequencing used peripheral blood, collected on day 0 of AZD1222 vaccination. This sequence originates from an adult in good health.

The CDR3 sequence: CASNGLNREQYF. CDR3 coding DNA: TGTGCCAGCAATGGACTTAACCGGGAGCAGTACTTC. The rearrangement joins TRBV28 to TRBJ2-7, with TRBD2 as a possible D gene (5 bases). Between the trimmed V and J ends, which lost 7 bases and 7 bases, there was a span of 14 bases. There are 12 residues in the CDR3. Germline V lookup: CDR1 MDHEN, CDR2 SYDVKM.